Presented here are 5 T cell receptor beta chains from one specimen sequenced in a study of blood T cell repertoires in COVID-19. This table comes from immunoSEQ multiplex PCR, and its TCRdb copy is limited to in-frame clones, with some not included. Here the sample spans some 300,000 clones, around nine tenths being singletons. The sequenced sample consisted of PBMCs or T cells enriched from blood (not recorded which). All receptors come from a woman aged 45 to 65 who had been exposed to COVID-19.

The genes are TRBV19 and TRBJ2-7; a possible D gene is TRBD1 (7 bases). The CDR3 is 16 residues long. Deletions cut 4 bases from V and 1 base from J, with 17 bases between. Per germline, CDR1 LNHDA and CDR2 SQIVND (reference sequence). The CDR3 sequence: CASSTTGGQTSYEQYF. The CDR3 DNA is TGTGCCAGTAGTACTACCGGGGGACAGACATCCTACGAGCAGTACTTC.

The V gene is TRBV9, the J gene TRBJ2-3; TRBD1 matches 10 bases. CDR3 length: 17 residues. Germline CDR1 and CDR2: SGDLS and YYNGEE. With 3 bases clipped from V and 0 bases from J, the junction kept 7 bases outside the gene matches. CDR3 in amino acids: CASSGGTGALSTDTQYF. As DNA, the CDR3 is TGTGCCAGCAGCGGGGGGACAGGGGCCCTCAGCACAGATACGCAGTATTTT.

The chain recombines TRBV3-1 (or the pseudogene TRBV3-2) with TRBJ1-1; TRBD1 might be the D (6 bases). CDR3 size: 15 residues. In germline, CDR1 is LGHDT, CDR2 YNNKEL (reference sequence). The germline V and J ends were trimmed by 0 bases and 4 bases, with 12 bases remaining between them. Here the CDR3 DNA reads TGTGCCAGCAGCCAAGAAGGGGGGGCCGCCACTGAAGCTTTCTTT. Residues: CASSQEGGAATEAFF.

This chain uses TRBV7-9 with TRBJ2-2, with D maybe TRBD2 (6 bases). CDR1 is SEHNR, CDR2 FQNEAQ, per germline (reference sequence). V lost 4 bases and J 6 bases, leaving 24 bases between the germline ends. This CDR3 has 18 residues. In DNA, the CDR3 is TGTGCCAGCAGCTACGACCTCGGAGGCGGGAAGGGTGCCGGGGAGCTGTTTTTT. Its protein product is CASSYDLGGGKGAGELFF.

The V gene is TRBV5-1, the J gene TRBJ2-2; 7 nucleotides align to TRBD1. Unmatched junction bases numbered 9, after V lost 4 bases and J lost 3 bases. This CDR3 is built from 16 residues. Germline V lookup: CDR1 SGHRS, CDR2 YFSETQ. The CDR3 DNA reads TGCGCCAGCAGCGTAGACAGGGTAGGGGACACCGGGGAGCTGTTTTTT. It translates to CASSVDRVGDTGELFF.